What follows describes a single T cell receptor (beta chain). The data were obtained in a study of blood T cell repertoires in COVID-19. As for the study in general: Collection of acute and convalescent COVID-19 samples took place in the United States, Italy and Spain.

Original analysis: For nucleated cells, counts were estimated from reference gene primer amplification. The method was immunoSEQ multiplex PCR; TCRdb's version includes in-frame clones alone and lacks a portion of them. That table supplies the V and J calls and clone size; D and trimming were determined from the DNA. This table has about 86,000 clones, around 80% appearing once. CDR3 length: 14 residues. CDR1 SGHAT and CDR2 FQNNGV come from the germline V gene. The V gene lost 1 base and the J gene lost 7 bases, with 10 bases spanning the gap. V gene TRBV11-2 combines with J gene TRBJ1-4; possible D gene TRBD1, 6 bases. The sequenced sample was peripheral blood. The TCR sequence derives from a woman of 80 years or more with acute or convalescent COVID-19. CDR3 nucleotide sequence: TGTGCCAGCAGCTTAGTGAGGACAGTTGAAAAACTGTTTTTT. Translating it yields CASSLVRTVEKLFF.